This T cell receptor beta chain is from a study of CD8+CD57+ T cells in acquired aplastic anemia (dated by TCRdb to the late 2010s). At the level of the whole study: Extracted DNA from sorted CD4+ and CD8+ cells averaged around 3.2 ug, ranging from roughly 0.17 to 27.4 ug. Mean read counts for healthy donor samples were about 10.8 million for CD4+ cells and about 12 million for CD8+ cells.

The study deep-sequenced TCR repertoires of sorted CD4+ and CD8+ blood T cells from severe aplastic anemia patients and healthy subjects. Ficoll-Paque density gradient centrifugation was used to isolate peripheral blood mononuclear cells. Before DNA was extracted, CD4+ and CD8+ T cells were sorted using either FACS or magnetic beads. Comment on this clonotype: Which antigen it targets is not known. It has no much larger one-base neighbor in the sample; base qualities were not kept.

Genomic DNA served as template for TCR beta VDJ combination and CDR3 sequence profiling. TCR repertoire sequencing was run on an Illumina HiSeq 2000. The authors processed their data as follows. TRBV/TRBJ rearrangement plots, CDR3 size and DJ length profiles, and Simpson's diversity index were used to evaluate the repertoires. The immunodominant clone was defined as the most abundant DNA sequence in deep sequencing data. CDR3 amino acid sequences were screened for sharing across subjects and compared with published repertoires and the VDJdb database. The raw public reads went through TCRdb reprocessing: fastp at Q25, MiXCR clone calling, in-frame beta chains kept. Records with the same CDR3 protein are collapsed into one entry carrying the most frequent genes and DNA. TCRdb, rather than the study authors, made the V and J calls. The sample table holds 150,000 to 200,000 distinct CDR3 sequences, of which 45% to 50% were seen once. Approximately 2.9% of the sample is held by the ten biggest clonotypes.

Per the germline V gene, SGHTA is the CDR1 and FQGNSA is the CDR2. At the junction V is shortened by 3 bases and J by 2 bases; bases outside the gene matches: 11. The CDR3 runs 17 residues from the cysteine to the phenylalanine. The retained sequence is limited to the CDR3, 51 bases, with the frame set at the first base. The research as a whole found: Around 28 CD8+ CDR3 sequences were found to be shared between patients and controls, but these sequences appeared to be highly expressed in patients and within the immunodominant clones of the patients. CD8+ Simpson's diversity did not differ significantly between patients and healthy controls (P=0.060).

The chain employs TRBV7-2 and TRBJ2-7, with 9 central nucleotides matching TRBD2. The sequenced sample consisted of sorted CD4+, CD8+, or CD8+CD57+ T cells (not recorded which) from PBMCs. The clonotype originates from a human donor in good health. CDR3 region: CASSLTGLAIGAYEQYF. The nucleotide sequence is TGTGCCAGCAGCTTGACGGGACTAGCTATTGGTGCCTACGAGCAGTACTTC.